This TCR beta chain is from a study of shared clonotypes between healthy human individuals. Regarding the study as a whole: Larger estimated richness was generally recorded for naive subsets relative to memory subsets.

The CDR3 runs to 14 residues. With 0 bases removed from V and 0 bases from J, the gap between germline ends came to 5 bases. From germline, CDR1 is MNHEY and CDR2 SVGAGI. Clones were read by immunoSEQ multiplex PCR, and TCRdb kept only the in-frame ones, dropping some. The sample lists millions of clones, around 96% seen once, with 0.85% to 1.3% in the top ten. With regard to this clone: What it binds is unknown.

Only CD45RO-negative cells positively selected for CCR7 counted as naive CD8 cells, so terminally differentiated effector memory CD45RA+ cells were excluded. The sequencing sample was made of naive CD8+ T cells sorted from blood. The chain couples TRBV6-5 to TRBJ1-2, with D unresolved. This TCR was recovered from a young man in good health. The CDR3 DNA reads as TGTGCCAGCAGTTACTCCAGAGCTAACTATGGCTACACCTTC. Residues: CASSYSRANYGYTF.